This T cell receptor (beta chain) came from a study of T cells in Graves' hyperthyroidism and ophthalmopathy. The TCR beta CDR3 regions underwent amplification using RNA transcripts as the source. The TCR CDR3 was amplified in a first-round RT-PCR using the HTBI primer set. In TCRdb, the multiplex PCR reads were re-called with MiXCR into one record per CDR3 protein. The sample records a few hundred thousand distinct CDR3 sequences, around 13% being singletons. Germline V lookup: CDR1 LGHNA, CDR2 YNFKEQ. The CDR3 sequence is 16 residues long. J lost 7 bases, V lost 0 bases, and 6 bases had no gene match. This clonotype was observed a handful of times.

The source is a woman between 35 and 50 years old with Graves' hyperthyroidism. Source material: blood. The V and J genes are TRBV4-2 and TRBJ2-1, with 10 bases aligning to TRBD2. CDR3 DNA sequence: TGTGCCAGCAGCCAAGAGCCTAGCGGGAGTAGGAATGAGCAGTTCTTC. It encodes CASSQEPSGSRNEQFF.